The 24 T cell receptor beta chains given below trace back to one sample, sequenced in a study of cytomegalovirus exposure and HLA in healthy donors. Amplification used 60 Vbeta primers and 13 Jbeta primers. Profiled with immunoSEQ multiplex PCR; TCRdb holds only in-frame clones, not every one. Of some 250,000 clones listed, 82% are singletons. The sequencing input was PBMCs. The receptors were sampled from a woman aged 40 to 50 in good health and CMV-seropositive.

V gene TRBV5-6 combines with J gene TRBJ1-1; possibly TRBD1 for D (6 bases). The CDR3 has 15 amino acids. Trimming pared 2 bases from V and 3 bases from J, leaving 14 bases between. CDR1 and CDR2 from the germline V gene are SGHDT and YYEEEE. The CDR3: CASSFGPKGDTEAFF. CDR3 bases: TGTGCCAGCAGCTTTGGACCGAAGGGGGACACTGAAGCTTTCTTT.

The chain links TRBV6-5 to TRBJ2-2, with 7 nucleotides matching TRBD2. Germline V CDR1 and CDR2: MNHEY, SVGAGI. J gave up 7 bases and V 0 bases, and 5 bases lay outside the gene matches. The CDR3 is 15 residues long. CDR3 coding DNA: TGTGCCAGCAGTTACTCGGGAGGGCGAGTCGGGGAGCTGTTTTTT. This gives the protein CASSYSGGRVGELFF.

J is TRBJ2-3 and V is TRBV5-6; D perhaps matches TRBD1 (6 bases). Germline V gene lookup returns CDR1 SGHDT and CDR2 YYEEEE. The CDR3 loop spans 15 amino acids. Trimming took off 1 base at V and 3 bases at J, with 12 bases between the two ends. CDR3 in DNA: TGTGCCAGCAGCTTGATTCAGACAGGTACAGATACGCAGTATTTT. It specifies CASSLIQTGTDTQYF.

The chain is built from TRBV10-3 and TRBJ2-3, with D possibly being TRBD2 (6 bases). The V gene lost 0 bases and the J gene lost 5 bases, with 12 bases spanning the gap. Germline CDR1 and CDR2: ENHRY and SYGVKD. The CDR3 has 15 amino acids. In DNA form, the CDR3 reads TGTGCCATCAGTGAGTCGCGGGGCGGGGTAGATACGCAGTATTTT. The encoded protein is CAISESRGGVDTQYF.

This clone was recorded only once. J is TRBJ2-2 and V is TRBV27, with D possibly matching TRBD1 (6 bases). Trimming shortened V by 5 bases and J by 5 bases, and 9 bases separated the two germline ends. The CDR3 totals 13 residues. In germline, CDR1 is MNHEY, CDR2 SMNVEV (reference sequence). The CDR3 reads CASSTGWTGELFF. The CDR3 region has the DNA TGTGCCAGCAGTACAGGGTGGACCGGGGAGCTGTTTTTT.

This chain joins TRBV29-1 and TRBJ1-3, with TRBD1 as a possible D gene (6 bases). CDR1 is SQVTM, CDR2 ANQGSEA, per germline. V lost 7 bases and J lost 8, with 18 bases in between. This CDR3 is built from 13 residues. CDR3 amino acids: CSASDSSGHTIYF. The CDR3 region has the DNA TGCAGCGCCTCGGACAGCAGTGGGCACACCATATATTTT. The variable domain in full, with the rest retrieved from reference TRBV29-1 and TRBJ1-3, is SAVISQKPSRDICQRGTSLTIQCQVDSQVTMMFWYRQQPGQSLTLIATANQGSEATYESGFVIDKFPISRPNLTFSTLTVSNMSPEDSSIYLCSASDSSGHTIYFGEGSWLTVV.

The V and J genes are TRBV15 and TRBJ2-5; a weak D match, TRBD2 (5 bases). The CDR3 consists of 14 residues. V lost 2 bases to trimming and J lost 3 bases, with 10 bases between them. CDR1 and CDR2 from the germline V gene are LNHNV and YYDKDF (reference sequence). This chain's CDR3 is CATSRNGRKETQYF. CDR3 DNA: TGTGCCACCAGCAGAAATGGGAGAAAAGAGACCCAGTACTTC.

The chain couples TRBV4-3 to TRBJ2-7; a possible D gene is TRBD2 (6 bases). Trimming shortened V by 4 bases and J by 0 bases, and 13 bases separated the two germline ends. The germline V gene encodes CDR1 LGHNA and CDR2 YSLEER. The CDR3 has 15 residues. CDR3 DNA: TGCGCCAGCAGCCGCCTCACGGGGGACTCCTACGAGCAGTACTTC. Amino acid sequence: CASSRLTGDSYEQYF.

V gene TRBV6-5 combines with J gene TRBJ1-2; no clear D. The CDR3 totals 13 residues. V was pared by 2 bases and J by 8 bases, with 12 bases between. The germline gives CDR1 MNHEY, CDR2 SVGAGI. DNA for the CDR3: TGTGCCAGCAGTTACAAGGGAGGGTCCGGCTACACCTTC. This sequence encodes CASSYKGGSGYTF.

The J gene is TRBJ2-2, the V gene TRBV19, with D possibly matching TRBD2 (6 bases). Per the germline V gene, CDR1 is LNHDA and CDR2 is SQIVND (reference sequence). Trimming stripped 7 bases from V and 6 bases from J, with 9 bases between. The length of the CDR3 is 12 residues. This CDR3 is CASTEGAGELFF. The CDR3 nucleotides read TGTGCCAGTACGGAGGGCGCCGGGGAGCTGTTTTTT.

This chain joins TRBV7-3 and TRBJ2-1; 8 bases fit TRBD2. CDR3 length: 14 residues. Germline trimming cut 1 base from V and 6 bases from J; bases unmatched to any gene: 2. Germline CDR1 is SGHTA and CDR2 is FQGTGA. CDR3 loop: CASSLRRGANEQFF. The CDR3 DNA reads TGTGCCAGCAGCTTAAGGCGGGGGGCCAATGAGCAGTTCTTC.

J is TRBJ1-5 and V is TRBV27, with a possible D match to TRBD1 (5 bases). The CDR3 contains 14 residues. Germline V gene lookup returns CDR1 MNHEY and CDR2 SMNVEV (reference sequence). V lost 3 bases to trimming and J lost 0 bases, with 6 bases between them. The DNA for the CDR3 is TGTGCCAGCAGTTTCAGGGATAGCAATCAGCCCCAGCATTTT. This translates into CASSFRDSNQPQHF.

This clone was found once. V is TRBV18 and J is TRBJ1-4; no reliable D call. V dropped 6 bases and J dropped 5 bases, with 10 bases sitting between them. The CDR3 totals 13 residues. CDR1 and CDR2 (germline): KGHSH, LQKENI. CDR3 DNA: TGTGCCAGCTCGTCAGTCGTCAATGAAAAACTGTTTTTT. Translated, it gives CASSSVVNEKLFF.

This rearrangement joins TRBV7-9 to TRBJ2-3; maybe TRBD1 (6 bases). Trimming removed 1 base at V and 3 bases at J, with 8 bases between. CDR1 is SEHNR and CDR2 is FQNEAQ in the germline V gene (reference sequence). This CDR3 has 14 residues. CDR3 in amino acids: CASSLDRGTDTQYF. CDR3 nucleotide sequence: TGTGCCAGCAGCTTAGATAGGGGGACAGATACGCAGTATTTT.

This chain uses TRBV7-9 with TRBJ1-3; D uncertain. Trimming pared 3 bases from V and 0 bases from J, leaving 6 bases between. Germline V lookup: CDR1 SEHNR, CDR2 FQNEAQ (reference sequence). The CDR3 loop spans 14 amino acids. This CDR3 reads CASSLTSSGNTIYF. Written as DNA, the CDR3 is TGTGCCAGCAGCTTGACAAGCTCTGGAAACACCATATATTTT.

The chain uses TRBV30 and TRBJ2-5, with a possible D match to TRBD2 (6 bases). Looked up from germline, CDR1 is GTSNPN and CDR2 is SVGIG (reference sequence). The CDR3 totals 14 residues. Trimming removed 0 bases at V and 9 bases at J, with 17 bases between. The DNA for the CDR3 is TGTGCCTGGAGTGTACTGGGATTAGGGGAGGCCCAGTACTTC. Amino acid sequence: CAWSVLGLGEAQYF. Complete variable domain (other parts from reference TRBV30 and TRBJ2-5): SQTIHQWPATLVQPVGSPLSLECTVEGTSNPNLYWYRQAAGRGLQLLFYSVGIGQISSEVPQNLSASRPQDRQFILSSKKLLLSDSGFYLCAWSVLGLGEAQYFGPGTRLLVL.

The chain carries TRBV9 and TRBJ1-1; TRBD1 matches 7 bases. Germline V CDR1 and CDR2: SGDLS, YYNGEE. The trim removed 3 bases at V and 2 bases at J, leaving 4 bases unmatched. The CDR3 runs 14 residues. CDR3 residues: CASSGDRINTEAFF. Here the CDR3 DNA reads TGTGCCAGCAGCGGGGACAGAATAAACACTGAAGCTTTCTTT.

The J gene is TRBJ2-1, the V gene TRBV27; 11 bases map to TRBD2. With V trimmed by 3 bases and J by 3 bases, 4 bases remained unmatched. CDR1 and CDR2 from the germline V gene are MNHEY and SMNVEV (reference sequence). CDR3 size: 16 residues. Written as DNA, the CDR3 is TGTGCCAGCAGTTTCGCCGGGACTAGCGGCTACAATGAGCAGTTCTTC. This codes for CASSFAGTSGYNEQFF.

CDR3 sequence (DNA): TGTGCCAGCAGCTTTAGGACAGGACTACAAGAGACCCAGTACTTC. Translating it yields CASSFRTGLQETQYF. The chain has TRBV11-2 and TRBJ2-5; tentatively, D is TRBD1 (7 bases). Germline V gives CDR1 SGHAT, CDR2 FQNNGV. The CDR3 consists of 15 residues. V lost 3 bases and J 2 bases, leaving 13 bases between the germline ends.

About this clone itself: One junction end disagrees with the germline gene, perhaps due to a read error. The gene calls are TRBV3-1 (or the pseudogene TRBV3-2) and TRBJ2-7; D perhaps matches TRBD1 (6 bases). Germline V CDR1 and CDR2: LGHDT, YNNKEL (reference sequence). The CDR3 is 8 residues long. The CDR3 region is CASSYRAF. CDR3 nucleotides: TGTGCCAGCAGCTACAGGGCTTTC.

The chain links TRBV4-3 to TRBJ1-5; weak D call: TRBD1 (5 bases). CDR1 is LGHNA, CDR2 YSLEER, per germline. V shed 2 bases and J shed 7 bases, with 18 bases lying between them. The CDR3 runs 16 residues. The CDR3 nucleotides read TGCGCCAGCAGCCAATGGTTCAGTCAGGGATCCCAGCCCCAGCATTTT. This sequence encodes CASSQWFSQGSQPQHF.

This clone was seen just once. V usage is TRBV30 and J usage is TRBJ2-3; a possible D gene is TRBD1 (6 bases). The germline V gene encodes CDR1 GTSNPN and CDR2 SVGIG (reference sequence). The CDR3 length is 13 residues. Trimming took 8 bases from V and 6 from J, leaving 18 bases between them. CDR3 sequence (DNA): TGTGCCGGAACAGGGTTCCACATGGATACGCAGTATTTT. It encodes CAGTGFHMDTQYF.

As to this clone: Sequence at one end of the junction differs from germline and may be a read error. DNA of the CDR3: TGTTCCAGCAGCTTACAACAAGAGACCCAGTACTTC. This translates into CSSSLQQETQYF. The gene calls are TRBV7-9 and TRBJ2-5; D gene uncertain. The CDR3 totals 12 residues. Germline values: CDR1 SEHNR, CDR2 FQNEAQ (reference sequence).

The DNA for the CDR3 is TGTGCCTCAAAAGTGTCTTTGAGTCAAAAACTGTTTTTT. It translates to CASKVSLSQKLFF. This chain links TRBV7-7 with TRBJ1-4; no firm D call. The CDR3 totals 13 residues. V was pared by 11 bases and J by 9 bases, with 19 bases between. The germline V gene encodes CDR1 SSHAT and CDR2 FNYEAQ (reference sequence).